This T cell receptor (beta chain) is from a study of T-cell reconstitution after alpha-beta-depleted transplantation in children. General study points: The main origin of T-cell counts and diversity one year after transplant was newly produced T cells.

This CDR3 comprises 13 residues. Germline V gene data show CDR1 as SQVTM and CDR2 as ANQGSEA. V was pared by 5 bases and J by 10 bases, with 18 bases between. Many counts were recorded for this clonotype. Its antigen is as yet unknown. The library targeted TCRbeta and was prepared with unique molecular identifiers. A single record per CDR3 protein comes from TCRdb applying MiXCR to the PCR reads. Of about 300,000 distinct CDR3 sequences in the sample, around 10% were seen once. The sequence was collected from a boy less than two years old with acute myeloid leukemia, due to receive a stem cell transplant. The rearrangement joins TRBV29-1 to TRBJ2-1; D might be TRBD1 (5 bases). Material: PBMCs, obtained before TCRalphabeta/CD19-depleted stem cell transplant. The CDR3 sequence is CSVSTGSVGEQFF. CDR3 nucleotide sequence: TGCAGCGTTTCAACAGGCTCAGTCGGGGAGCAGTTCTTC.